The entry that follows covers one T cell receptor beta chain sequence. This sample is drawn from a study of blood T cell repertoires in COVID-19. Recruits, aged roughly 18 to 89 years, lived in roughly 22 US areas. Participant-reported clinical history was the basis for cohort assignment. Per germline, CDR1 MNHEY and CDR2 SVGEGT. The CDR3 contains 12 residues. Trimming took off 2 bases at V and 8 bases at J, with 6 bases between the two ends. Profiling relied on immunoSEQ multiplex PCR, and the TCRdb table lists in-frame clones only, not all of them. This repertoire shows 150,000 to 200,000 clones, more than 65% found once; its top ten account for less than 20%.

The sequence came from a woman between 50 and 59 years old with acute COVID-19. Specimen: PBMCs or T cells enriched from blood (not recorded which). This chain connects TRBV6-2 or TRBV6-3 to TRBJ1-4; unclear D gene. CDR3 protein: CASSYPVEKLFF. CDR3 in DNA: TGTGCCAGCAGTTACCCGGTCGAAAAACTGTTTTTT.